Listed below are T cell receptor beta chains from one sample, sequenced in a study of OX40 agonist ivuxolimab in advanced cancers. Repertoires were generated with immunoSEQ multiplex PCR, while TCRdb's copy carries only in-frame clones and drops some. Of 60,000 to 100,000 clones listed, more than 75% are singletons. Material: CD4+ or CD8+ T cells sorted from blood, obtained in a trial of the OX40 agonist ivuxolimab. The source of these receptors is an adult with an advanced solid tumor such as melanoma, head and neck, liver or kidney cancer. The CDR3 runs from the conserved cysteine through the conserved F or W. Fields, in order: J gene, V gene, CDR3 protein.

TRBJ2-5 TRBV5-1 CASSLGTGQETQYF
TRBJ2-2 TRBV18 CASSPRDGELFF
TRBJ1-5 TRBV9 CASSVEASNQPQHF
TRBJ2-7 TRBV2 CASIRTSGRRHEQYF
TRBJ1-1 TRBV10-2 CASSEALGRRAEAFF
TRBJ2-1 TRBV29-1 CSVQRDLGQSYNEQFF
TRBJ2-6 TRBV28 CASSRQGAHGANVLTF
TRBJ1-1 TRBV6-1 CASSFQAVQGEAFF
TRBJ1-3 TRBV5-4 CASSEDPRGVGNTIYF
TRBJ2-5 TRBV5-1 CASSLEETQYF
TRBJ1-3 TRBV5-5 CASSWGPGQGTGNTIYF
TRBJ1-2 TRBV2 CASKDTFYGYTF
TRBJ2-2 TRBV18 CASSPQGPRSTGELFF
TRBJ2-7 TRBV6-5 CASSKGRDRYEQYF
TRBJ2-7 TRBV6-1 CASTSGERVTYEQYF
TRBJ2-5 TRBV19 CASRQSGETQYF
TRBJ1-1 TRBV18 CASSPEGRNTEAFF
TRBJ1-3 TRBV5-1 CASSLQGGSGNTIYF
TRBJ2-1 TRBV6-5 CASSYSRVYNEQFF
TRBJ2-3 TRBV4-2 CASSQVPGLGVQDTQYF
TRBJ2-6 TRBV28 CASSDPWTGYKIGLDAGANVLTF
TRBJ2-3 TRBV6-5 CASSYRGRDTDTQYF
TRBJ2-3 TRBV27 CASSLSPHCLAEPTDTQYF
TRBJ2-3 TRBV7-9 CASSSGVAGVTDTQYF
TRBJ2-1 TRBV5-6 CASSQVFGNEQFF
TRBJ2-1 TRBV27 CASSLWVGTGTNEQFF
TRBJ1-5 TRBV6-5 CASSSGQGGQPQHF
TRBJ2-5 TRBV5-1 CASTPRDRETQYF
TRBJ2-7 TRBV5-4 CASSLGIVIPYEQYF
TRBJ1-1 TRBV7-2 CASSLYSGTEAFF
TRBJ2-1 TRBV18 CASSPPSGRNYNEQFF
TRBJ1-1 TRBV6-4 CASRDNRDRVAFF
TRBJ1-1 TRBV6-5 CASSYGVVNTEAFF
TRBJ2-2 TRBV2 CASSAQGNTGELFF
TRBJ2-3 TRBV7-2 CASSLGLAGGRTDTQYF
TRBJ2-3 TRBV7-2 CASRGGVSTDTQYF
TRBJ2-5 TRBV7-2 CASSKGYGETQYF
TRBJ1-2 TRBV5-6 CASRPTGGDYGYTF
TRBJ1-3 TRBV18 CASSPPQGSSGNTIYF
TRBJ2-1 TRBV21-1 CASSTLEGGTRNEQFF
TRBJ1-4 TRBV5-1 CASSLGQGVSEKLFF
TRBJ2-3 TRBV13 CASSLRTSGSTDTQYF
TRBJ2-7 TRBV7-2 CASSLGLSGSAYEQYF
TRBJ2-7 TRBV6-1 CASHSVRGAGYEQYF
TRBJ1-1 TRBV4-3 CASSQLTKTGQGANTEAFF
TRBJ2-6 TRBV7-2 CASSTQTRRQSRANVLTF
TRBJ2-7 TRBV7-2 CASRLGTTYEQYF
TRBJ2-7 TRBV5-1 CASSEATTALGYEQYF
TRBJ2-2 TRBV4-1 CASRANSQALNTGELFF
TRBJ2-1 TRBV19 CASPGVWTGGYNEQFF
TRBJ2-5 TRBV4-1 CASSQELVLAGETQYF
TRBJ1-2 TRBV7-2 CASSLTGAYGYTF
TRBJ2-1 TRBV12-5 CASGSPRIAGVHNEQFF
TRBJ1-2 TRBV5-6 CASSLGITSNYGYTF
TRBJ1-1 TRBV29-1 CSVPDSQVSMNTEAFF
TRBJ1-5 TRBV19 CASKRRSTDQPQHF
TRBJ1-2 TRBV25-1 CASSELRGGYGYTF
TRBJ1-5 TRBV7-8 CASRPGLGTGLQPQHF
TRBJ2-5 TRBV7-9 CASSLARWSGSRETQYF
TRBJ2-3 TRBV7-2 CASNRQGGTTDTQYF